What follows describes a single TCR beta chain. Its antigen remains unidentified. Samples with a second dose at about 4 or about 12 weeks were pooled together. These data are taken from a study of T cell responses to AZD1222 COVID-19 vaccine. Study-level points and caveats: Unmutated variant regions are reportedly the target of nearly half of TCRs that are spike-specific. The donor cohort was predominantly white British with a female majority, and clonal diversity may have been underestimated.

There are 15 residues in the CDR3. V was cut by 4 bases and J by 6 bases, with 15 bases left in between. The V gene's germline CDR1 is LNHDA and CDR2 SQIVND (reference sequence). Using immunoSEQ multiplex PCR, the repertoire was profiled, and TCRdb retains in-frame clones only, with some absent. The sample has 200,000 or so clones; under 95% are singletons. The sample in question was peripheral blood, obtained 28 days after the second AZD1222 dose. This clonotype was obtained from an adult who received the AZD1222 COVID-19 vaccine. The genes are TRBV19 and TRBJ1-4, with D possibly matching TRBD1 (6 bases). This chain's CDR3 is CASSRKGGTHEKLFF. The CDR3 nucleotides read TGTGCCAGTAGTAGGAAAGGGGGGACCCATGAAAAACTGTTTTTT. The full variable domain, in which reference TRBV19 and TRBJ1-4 provide the parts outside the CDR3, is DGGITQSPKYLFRKEGQNVTLSCEQNLNHDAMYWYRQDPGQGLRLIYYSQIVNDFQKGDIAEGYSVSREKKESFPLTVTSAQKNPTAFYLCASSRKGGTHEKLFFGSGTQLSVL.